One sample yielded the 29 T cell receptor beta chains listed below, sequenced in a study of T cells after yellow fever vaccination. TCRdb fed the 5' RACE reads into MiXCR, producing one record per CDR3 protein. The table records 400,000 or so distinct CDR3 sequences, around 6.4% of them present only once. The sequencing used PBMCs, collected 5 days after the yellow fever booster vaccination. These TCRs come from a young man who received the YFV17D yellow fever vaccine.

This clonotype was seen ten or more times. This chain connects TRBV6-1 to TRBJ1-5; TRBD1 matches 8 bases. This CDR3 contains 13 residues. Germline CDR1 MNHNS, CDR2 SASEGT. The junction had 2 bases not matched to a gene; V was cut back by 3 bases and J by 7 bases. The DNA of the CDR3 is TGTGCCAGCAGTGACAGGGGGCTACAGCCCCAGCATTTT. As protein: CASSDRGLQPQHF.

The V gene is TRBV20-1, the J gene TRBJ1-5, with D tentatively TRBD1 (5 bases). Trimming removed 4 bases from V and 6 bases from J, with 10 bases in between. This CDR3 is 12 amino acids long. Germline CDR1 is DFQATT and CDR2 is SNEGSKA (reference sequence). CDR3 nucleotides: TGCAGTGCTAACAGGAGGGGTCAGCCCCAGCATTTT. Translation gives CSANRRGQPQHF.

This sequence joins TRBV18 and TRBJ2-5; D gene unclear. Deletions cut 1 base from V and 5 bases from J, with 8 bases between. The CDR3 is 13 amino acids. Looked up from germline, CDR1 is KGHSH and CDR2 is LQKENI. In nucleotides, the CDR3 is TGTGCCAGCTCACCACGGCAGGCGGAGACCCAGTACTTC. Its protein is CASSPRQAETQYF.

The chain uses TRBV5-4 and TRBJ1-2; 10 nucleotides agree with TRBD1. The CDR3 loop spans 15 amino acids. V dropped 0 bases and J dropped 6; count of bases not matched to a gene: 5. Looked up from germline, CDR1 is SGHNT and CDR2 is YYREEE (reference sequence). CDR3 region: CASSLDGTGEDGYTF. CDR3 sequence (DNA): TGTGCCAGCAGCTTGGATGGGACAGGGGAGGATGGCTACACCTTC.

This clonotype was seen more than once but under ten times. V usage is TRBV5-4 and J usage is TRBJ2-1; tentatively, D is TRBD2 (5 bases). Germline CDR1 is SGHNT and CDR2 is YYREEE (reference sequence). V was trimmed by 6 bases and J by 4 bases, leaving 20 bases between them. This CDR3 is built from 16 residues. The DNA for the CDR3 is TGTGCCAGCATCAAATCCGGAGGTGGCAGGTACAATGAGCAGTTCTTC. Translated: CASIKSGGGRYNEQFF.

This clonotype has just a few counts. The genes are TRBV20-1 and TRBJ2-3, with D possibly TRBD2 on 6 matching bases. The CDR3 is made up of 16 amino acids. Per the germline V gene, CDR1 is DFQATT and CDR2 is SNEGSKA (reference sequence). The V gene lost 6 bases and the J gene lost 1 base, with 20 bases spanning the gap. The CDR3 DNA is TGCAGTGCAACTCCGGGACTCCAAGTGGGCACAGATACGCAGTATTTT. Its translation is CSATPGLQVGTDTQYF.

The chain has TRBV7-2 and TRBJ2-6; D is possibly TRBD1 (6 bases). This CDR3 spans 17 amino acids. Per the germline V gene, CDR1 is SGHTA and CDR2 is FQGNSA. V lost 5 bases and J lost 0, with 14 bases in between. In DNA, the CDR3 is TGTGCCAGCAGCCCCCGGGACACCAACTCTGGGGCCAACGTCCTGACTTTC. This sequence encodes CASSPRDTNSGANVLTF.

This clonotype was seen a few times. J is TRBJ1-5 and V is TRBV6-1; tentatively, D is TRBD1 (6 bases). CDR1 and CDR2 from the germline V gene are MNHNS and SASEGT. The CDR3 covers 20 residues. V was cut by 0 bases and J by 1 base, with 22 bases left in between. The CDR3 reads CASSEALQGGSLLSNQPQHF. In DNA, the CDR3 is TGTGCCAGCAGTGAAGCGCTTCAAGGGGGAAGCCTATTGAGCAATCAGCCCCAGCATTTT.

This clonotype has a count of ten or more. The rearrangement joins TRBV27 to TRBJ1-5, with D perhaps matching TRBD1 (5 bases). Germline assignment: CDR1 MNHEY and CDR2 SMNVEV (reference sequence). CDR3 size: 15 residues. V was pared by 5 bases and J by 2 bases, with 13 bases between. The CDR3 is CASSIQGLGNQPQHF. In nucleotides, the CDR3 is TGTGCCAGCAGTATCCAGGGTTTGGGCAATCAGCCCCAGCATTTT.

This clonotype occurred many times. This chain connects TRBV11-2 to TRBJ2-1, with TRBD2 matching over 7 bases. The CDR3 totals 16 residues. Trimming took 4 bases from V and 1 from J; bases not matched to a gene: 7. Germline CDR1 is SGHAT and CDR2 is FQNNGV. The CDR3 spells CASSSERGGSYNEQFF. The CDR3 DNA follows: TGTGCCAGCAGCTCCGAGCGGGGTGGGTCCTACAATGAGCAGTTCTTC.

The CDR3 DNA reads TGCAGCGTTGGGGTTGGCGGTGAGCAGTTCTTC. The encoded protein is CSVGVGGEQFF. The chain carries TRBV29-1 and TRBJ2-1, with no clear D. Looked up from germline, CDR1 is SQVTM and CDR2 is ANQGSEA. Trimming stripped 4 bases from V and 9 bases from J, with 10 bases between. The CDR3 totals 11 residues.

The chain combines TRBV19 with TRBJ2-4; D might be TRBD2 (6 bases). Germline CDR1 LNHDA, CDR2 SQIVND (reference sequence). The CDR3 spans 17 residues. V was shortened by 6 bases and J by 1 base, with 19 bases between the two germline ends. CDR3 amino acids: CASSLSGDVEAKNIQYF. Written as DNA, the CDR3 is TGTGCCAGTAGCCTCTCGGGGGATGTAGAGGCCAAAAACATTCAGTACTTC.

The chain joins TRBV9 to TRBJ2-3, with 8 bases aligning to TRBD1. V lost 0 bases and J lost 4; bases outside the gene matches: 13. The length of the CDR3 is 18 residues. Germline loops: CDR1 SGDLS, CDR2 YYNGEE. The CDR3 reads CASSVGTRGRAAPDTQYF. The DNA of the CDR3 is TGTGCCAGCAGCGTAGGGACCAGGGGGCGGGCGGCCCCAGATACGCAGTATTTT.

This clonotype was seen repeatedly, ten times or more. CDR3 loop: CASSYSASGVSKNIQYF. In DNA, the CDR3 is TGTGCCAGCAGTTACTCTGCTAGCGGCGTATCCAAAAACATTCAGTACTTC. This chain uses TRBV6-5 with TRBJ2-4; 7 bases fit TRBD2. The trim removed 0 bases at V and 2 bases at J, leaving 7 bases unmatched. CDR3 length: 17 amino acids. Looked up from germline, CDR1 is MNHEY and CDR2 is SVGAGI.

V is TRBV20-1 and J is TRBJ2-7; D gene unclear. Between the trimmed V and J ends, which lost 0 bases and 1 base, there was a span of 25 bases. The germline V gene has CDR1 DFQATT and CDR2 SNEGSKA (reference sequence). The CDR3 has 19 amino acids. In DNA, the CDR3 is TGCAGTGCTAGAGAGATCAAGGTACTGGCGAGAGGTATTTCCTACGAGCAGTACTTC. It is translated as CSAREIKVLARGISYEQYF.

The genes are TRBV7-6 and TRBJ2-1; D not resolved. Trimming took 5 bases from V and 5 from J, leaving 13 bases between them. Germline values: CDR1 SGHVS, CDR2 FNYEAQ. The CDR3 length is 14 residues. The DNA for the CDR3 is TGTGCCAGCAGCCACACAGCCCGTGACAATGAGCAGTTCTTC. Encoded protein: CASSHTARDNEQFF. Together with reference TRBV7-6 and TRBJ2-1, the CDR3 gives the full variable domain: GAGVSQSPRYKVTKRGQDVALRCDPISGHVSLYWYRQALGQGPEFLTYFNYEAQQDKSGLPNDRFSAERPEGSISTLTIQRTEQRDSAMYRCASSHTARDNEQFFGPGTRLTVL.

This clonotype has more than one count but fewer than ten. J is TRBJ2-3 and V is TRBV20-1; TRBD2 might be the D (6 bases). The V end was cut by 6 bases, the J end by 6 bases, with 10 bases between. Germline V CDR1 and CDR2: DFQATT, SNEGSKA (reference sequence). This CDR3 is built from 11 residues. CDR3 amino acids: CSAAGRDTQYF. The CDR3 DNA follows: TGCAGTGCCGCAGGGAGGGATACGCAGTATTTT.

The chain joins TRBV6-1 to TRBJ2-5, with TRBD2 identical over 8 bases. J lost 1 base, V lost 7 bases, and 5 bases had no gene match. The CDR3 extends over 14 amino acids. CDR1 is MNHNS and CDR2 is SASEGT in the germline V gene. In DNA, the CDR3 is TGTGCCAGCATCCGGACTAGCAGCCAAGAGACCCAGTACTTC. Residues: CASIRTSSQETQYF.

This clonotype showed up many times. J is TRBJ1-3 and V is TRBV10-3, with no clear D. The length of the CDR3 is 16 residues. V lost 2 bases and J lost 2, with 13 bases in between. CDR1 is ENHRY and CDR2 is SYGVKD in the germline V gene. The CDR3 nucleotides read TGTGCCATCAGTGAGACCGGACTGATGGCTGGAAACACCATATATTTT. Its translation: CAISETGLMAGNTIYF.

Turning to this clonotype: The junction differs from germline at one of its ends, possibly a read error. V usage is TRBV10-3 and J usage is TRBJ2-3, with a tentative D call TRBD2 (6 bases). Germline-derived CDR1 and CDR2 are ENHRY and SYGVKD. The CDR3 sequence is 12 residues long. For the CDR3, the DNA is TGTGCCATCAGTGTGGGGGGAGATACGCTGTATTTT. Translated: CAISVGGDTLYF.

The sample holds a few counts of this clonotype. The gene calls are TRBV14 and TRBJ2-7; 11 bases agree with TRBD2. The CDR3 is made up of 16 amino acids. Looked up from germline, CDR1 is SGHDN and CDR2 is FVKESK. J lost 6 bases, V lost 5 bases, and 12 bases had no gene match. The CDR3 DNA sequence: TGTGCCAGCAGCGCCTGGGAACTAGCGGGAGAAGGCGAGCAGTACTTC. Translated: CASSAWELAGEGEQYF.

There are many counts of this clonotype. This sequence joins TRBV3-1 and TRBJ2-1, with D possibly being TRBD1 (6 bases). V lost 6 bases, J lost 8 bases, and 8 bases lay in between. Germline CDR1 and CDR2: LGHDT and YNNKEL (reference sequence). The CDR3 is 11 residues long. DNA of the CDR3: TGTGCCAGCAGTGAGGGGGATGAGCAGTTCTTC. It is translated as CASSEGDEQFF.

This clonotype appeared many times. The rearrangement uses TRBV7-2 and TRBJ2-2; D is perhaps TRBD2 (6 bases). CDR1 and CDR2 from the germline V gene are SGHTA and FQGNSA. CDR3 length equals 16 residues. V gave up 0 bases and J gave up 3 bases, with 11 bases separating them. CDR3 residues: CASSLAGGAYTGELFF. In nucleotides, the CDR3 is TGTGCCAGCAGCTTAGCCGGAGGGGCCTACACCGGGGAGCTGTTTTTT.

The chain combines TRBV9 with TRBJ2-7, with D perhaps TRBD1 or TRBD2 (5 bases each). The CDR3 spans 15 residues. The V gene's germline CDR1 is SGDLS and CDR2 YYNGEE. Trimming removed 3 bases from V and 5 bases from J, with 18 bases in between. The DNA for the CDR3 is TGTGCCAGCAGCGGATTTCAGGGTAGCGACAACGAGCAGTACTTC. Residues: CASSGFQGSDNEQYF.

The CDR3 DNA is TGTGCCAGCAGCCCCCACGGATCTGAAGCTTTCTTT. Its translation: CASSPHGSEAFF. The chain recombines TRBV9 with TRBJ1-1, with D unresolved. V lost 4 bases to trimming and J lost 6 bases, with 10 bases between them. Germline V gene data show CDR1 as SGDLS and CDR2 as YYNGEE. The CDR3 has 12 residues. Based on the CDR3 plus reference TRBV9 and TRBJ1-1, the full variable domain is DSGVTQTPKHLITATGQRVTLRCSPRSGDLSVYWYQQSLDQGLQFLIQYYNGEERAKGNILERFSAQQFPDLHSELNLSSLELGDSALYFCASSPHGSEAFFGQGTRLTVV.

This clonotype was found a few times. The rearrangement joins TRBV5-6 to TRBJ1-5; possibly TRBD1 for D (6 bases). The ends were cut back, 4 bases at V and 2 bases at J, with 13 bases in the middle. The CDR3 runs 15 residues. CDR1 is SGHDT and CDR2 is YYEEEE in the germline V gene. CDR3 residues: CASSVGGPGNQPQHF. CDR3 DNA: TGTGCCAGCAGCGTAGGGGGGCCAGGCAATCAGCCCCAGCATTTT.

The chain joins TRBV7-6 to TRBJ2-2; D might be TRBD2 (5 bases). V was clipped by 5 bases and J by 1 base, with 17 bases between them. The CDR3 covers 17 residues. CDR1 SGHVS and CDR2 FNYEAQ come from the germline V gene. The CDR3 reads CASSNSAREGNTGELFF. The CDR3 region has the DNA TGTGCCAGCAGCAACTCGGCCCGCGAGGGGAACACCGGGGAGCTGTTTTTT.

This sequence joins TRBV20-1 and TRBJ1-1; no clear D gene. CDR3 length equals 13 residues. Trimming cost V 1 base and J 0 bases, with 6 bases left between them. From germline, CDR1 is DFQATT and CDR2 SNEGSKA (reference sequence). The CDR3 nucleotides read TGCAGTGCTAGAGGAAGTTTGAACACTGAAGCTTTCTTT. It encodes CSARGSLNTEAFF.

This clonotype was found a few times. The CDR3 DNA reads as TGCAGTGCTAGATCCACCCCGGGGACCGGGGAGCTGTTTTTT. It is translated as CSARSTPGTGELFF. This chain links TRBV20-1 with TRBJ2-2, with D perhaps matching TRBD2 (5 bases). The CDR3 runs 14 residues. Germline V gives CDR1 DFQATT, CDR2 SNEGSKA (reference sequence). Trimming took 2 bases from V and 5 from J, leaving 12 bases between them.